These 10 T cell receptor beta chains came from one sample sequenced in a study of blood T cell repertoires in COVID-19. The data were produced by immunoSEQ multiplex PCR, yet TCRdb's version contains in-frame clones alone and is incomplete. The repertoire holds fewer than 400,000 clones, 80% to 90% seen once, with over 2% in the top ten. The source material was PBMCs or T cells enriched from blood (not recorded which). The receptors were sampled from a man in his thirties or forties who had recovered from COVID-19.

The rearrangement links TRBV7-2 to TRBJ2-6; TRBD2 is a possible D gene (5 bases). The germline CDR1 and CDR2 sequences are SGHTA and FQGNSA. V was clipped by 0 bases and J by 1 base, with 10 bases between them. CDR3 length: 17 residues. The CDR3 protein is CASSLAGSRSGANVLTF. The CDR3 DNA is TGTGCCAGCAGCTTAGCAGGGAGTAGGTCTGGGGCCAACGTCCTGACTTTC.

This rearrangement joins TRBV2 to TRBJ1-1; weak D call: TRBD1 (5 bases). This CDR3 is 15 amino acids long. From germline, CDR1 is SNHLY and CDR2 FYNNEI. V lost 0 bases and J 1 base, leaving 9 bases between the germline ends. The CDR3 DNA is TGTGCCAGCAGTGAAGCGAACGGGGGGAACACTGAAGCTTTCTTT. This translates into CASSEANGGNTEAFF.

Here the CDR3 reads CADKRGRDNEQFF. The CDR3 bases are TGTGCCGACAAGCGGGGGAGAGACAATGAGCAGTTCTTC. The chain uses TRBV2 and TRBJ2-1, with 8 bases fitting TRBD2. Germline V gives CDR1 SNHLY, CDR2 FYNNEI. V lost 11 bases and J lost 5; bases outside the gene matches: 8. This CDR3 spans 13 amino acids. Complete variable domain (other parts from reference TRBV2 and TRBJ2-1): EPEVTQTPSHQVTQMGQEVILRCVPISNHLYFYWYRQILGQKVEFLVSFYNNEISEKSEIFDDQFSVERPDGSNFTLKIRSTKLEDSAMYFCADKRGRDNEQFFGPGTRLTVL.

The CDR3, as DNA: TGTGCCAGCAGCTTAGCGGTAATGAGGGCCGGGGAGCTGTTTTTT. Translated: CASSLAVMRAGELFF. This chain links TRBV7-8 with TRBJ2-2, with D perhaps TRBD2 (5 bases). Trimming took 0 bases from V and 6 from J, leaving 11 bases between them. The CDR3 has 15 residues. Germline CDR1 and CDR2: SGHVS and FQNEAQ.

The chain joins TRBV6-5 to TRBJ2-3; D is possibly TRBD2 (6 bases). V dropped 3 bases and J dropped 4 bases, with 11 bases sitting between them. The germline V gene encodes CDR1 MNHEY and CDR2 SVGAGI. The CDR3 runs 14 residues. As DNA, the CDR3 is TGTGCCAGCAGTTATGGCGGGGCGGCAGATACGCAGTATTTT. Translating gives CASSYGGAADTQYF.

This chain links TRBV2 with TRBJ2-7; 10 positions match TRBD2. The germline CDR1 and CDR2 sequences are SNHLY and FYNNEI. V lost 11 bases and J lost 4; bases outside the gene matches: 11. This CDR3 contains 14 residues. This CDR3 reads CALRPAGGRYEQYF. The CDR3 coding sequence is TGTGCCCTACGGCCAGCGGGGGGGCGGTACGAGCAGTACTTC.

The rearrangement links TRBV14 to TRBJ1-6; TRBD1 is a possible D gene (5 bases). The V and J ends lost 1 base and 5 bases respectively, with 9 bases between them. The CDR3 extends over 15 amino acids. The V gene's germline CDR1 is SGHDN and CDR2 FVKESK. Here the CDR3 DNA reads TGTGCCAGCAGCCAAGCAGGGTATAATAATTCACCCCTCCACTTT. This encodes CASSQAGYNNSPLHF.

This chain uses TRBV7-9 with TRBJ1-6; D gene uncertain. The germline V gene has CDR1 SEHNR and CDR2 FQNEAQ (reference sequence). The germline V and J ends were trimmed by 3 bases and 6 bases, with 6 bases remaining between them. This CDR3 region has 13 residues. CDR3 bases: TGTGCCAGCAGCTTGGGCTTTAATTCACCCCTCCACTTT. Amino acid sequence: CASSLGFNSPLHF.

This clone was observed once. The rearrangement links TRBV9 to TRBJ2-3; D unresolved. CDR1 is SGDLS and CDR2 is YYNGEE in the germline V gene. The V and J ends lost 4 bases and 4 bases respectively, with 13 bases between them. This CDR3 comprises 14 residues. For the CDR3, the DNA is TGTGCCAGCAGCCTCGGAACAGACCCAGATACGCAGTATTTT. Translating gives CASSLGTDPDTQYF.

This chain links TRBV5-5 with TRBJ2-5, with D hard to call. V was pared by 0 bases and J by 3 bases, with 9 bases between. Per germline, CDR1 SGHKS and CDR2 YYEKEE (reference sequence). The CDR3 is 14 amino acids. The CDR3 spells CASSLAGRKETQYF. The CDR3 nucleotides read TGTGCCAGCAGCTTGGCAGGTCGTAAAGAGACCCAGTACTTC.